A single count supports the clone carrying this T cell receptor (beta chain). Its antigen is not known. This record comes from a study of CD8+ T cells in alopecia areata. General study findings and limits: Especially in alopecia totalis/universalis, lesional scalp showed greater clonality than normal scalp did. In patients, TCRs were shared less clearly than in mice, and HLA may possibly be involved. Scalp data also include sequences from resident alphabeta T cells of normal skin.

The V end lost 8 bases, the J end lost 2 bases, and 16 bases lay between the germline ends. This CDR3 is 14 amino acids long. Per germline, CDR1 SQVTM and CDR2 ANQGSEA. RNA extraction was followed by reverse transcription into cDNA, which acted as the sequencing template. This table comes from immunoSEQ multiplex PCR, and its TCRdb copy is limited to in-frame clones, with some not included. The top ten clones hold about 3% of a sample with roughly 120,000 clones, around 61% of them seen once. Sorting of PBMCs yielded the CD4+ and CD8+ T cells. The sequence was obtained from a human donor in good health. The V gene is TRBV29-1, the J gene TRBJ2-1, with D possibly TRBD1 on 7 matching bases. The source material was CD4+ T cells sorted from blood. CDR3 sequence: CSSGQGGAYNEQFF. As DNA, the CDR3 is TGCAGCTCCGGGCAGGGGGGCGCCTACAATGAGCAGTTCTTC.